This TCR beta chain comes out of a study of T cell repertoires in breast cancer. About the study: Breast cancer patients gave tumors, lymph nodes and blood; healthy donors gave blood.

Germline lookup yields CDR1 KGHSH and CDR2 LQKENI. Trimming took 8 bases from V and 4 from J, leaving 20 bases between them. The CDR3 contains 15 residues. The expanded emulsion RT-PCR method captured paired alpha and beta chains from CD8+ T cells. Overnight incubation in approximately 9.7 IU/mL IL-2 followed CD8 positive selection of the T cells. Points from the study as a whole: TRBV7 predominated among shared TCRs, possibly a bias from eight TRBV7 primers. Tumor-free sentinel nodes shared only 1.5% to 2.5% of tumor TCRs; involved nodes shared about 8%.

Of note for this clonotype: Its antigen is currently unknown.

During the second nested PCR, blocking oligonucleotides suppressed genes that were not paired. TCRdb processed the emulsion pairing reads anew with MiXCR; each CDR3 protein has one entry. The sample holds roughly 40,000 distinct CDR3 sequences, about 48% seen once. This chain uses TRBV18 with TRBJ1-1; tentative D call: TRBD1 (5 bases). The receptor comes from a pool of human donors with breast cancer or a healthy control (not recorded which). The sequenced sample consisted of CD8+ T cells. Here the CDR3 reads CASRHSSREGTEAFF. CDR3 nucleotide sequence: TGTGCCAGCCGACACTCGAGCAGGGAGGGCACTGAAGCTTTCTTT.